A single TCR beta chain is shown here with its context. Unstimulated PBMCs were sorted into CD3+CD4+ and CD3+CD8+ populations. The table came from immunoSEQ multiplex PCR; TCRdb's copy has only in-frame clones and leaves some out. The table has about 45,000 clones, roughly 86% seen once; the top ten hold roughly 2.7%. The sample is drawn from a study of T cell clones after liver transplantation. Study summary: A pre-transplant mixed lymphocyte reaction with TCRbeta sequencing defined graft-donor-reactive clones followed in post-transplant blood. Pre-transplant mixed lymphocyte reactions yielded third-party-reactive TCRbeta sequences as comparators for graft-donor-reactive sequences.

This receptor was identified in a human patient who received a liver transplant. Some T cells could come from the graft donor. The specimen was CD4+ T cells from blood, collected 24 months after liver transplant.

In DNA, the CDR3 is TGTGCCAGCAGCGACAGGGGGCTTGGCACCGGGGAGCTGTTTTTT. Protein product: CASSDRGLGTGELFF. The chain carries TRBV7-3 and TRBJ2-2; 10 bases agree with TRBD1. With V trimmed by 5 bases and J by 4 bases, 4 bases remained unmatched. This CDR3 is built from 15 residues. Germline V gives CDR1 SGHTA, CDR2 FQGTGA.